A single sample gave rise to the 10 T cell receptor beta chains below, sequenced in a study of cytotoxic CD8 clonotypes in ibrutinib-treated CLL (dated by TCRdb to 2020 to 2023). The receptor library was made with the immunoSEQ multiplex PCR assay. Held by TCRdb, this immuneACCESS table contains in-frame sequences only and omits some clones. Under half of the omission traces to an unresolved V gene where checked; the cause of the rest is unknown. Across this sample there are some 350,000 clones, with roughly 67% seen only once. The ten largest clones add up to roughly 6.7% of the sample. The source was PBMCs, collected after 36 months of ibrutinib treatment. Source of these receptors: a human donor with chronic lymphocytic leukemia.

This chain joins TRBV5-6 and TRBJ2-1, with D hard to call. Germline CDR1 is SGHDT and CDR2 is YYEEEE. V lost 3 bases to trimming and J lost 4 bases, with 8 bases between them. The CDR3 contains 13 residues. The CDR3 sequence is CASSSGSYNEQFF. DNA of the CDR3: TGTGCCAGCAGCTCCGGGTCGTACAATGAGCAGTTCTTC.

This clone was detected only once. CDR3 in amino acids: CASSLNRGKNGYTF. CDR3 in DNA: TGCGCCAGCAGCCTTAACAGGGGAAAGAATGGCTACACCTTC. V usage is TRBV4-1 and J usage is TRBJ1-2; 7 bases are shared with TRBD1. Germline CDR1 MGHRA, CDR2 YSYEKL. V gave up 4 bases and J gave up 6 bases; unmatched junction bases: 8. The CDR3 is 14 amino acids.

V usage is TRBV28 and J usage is TRBJ1-1; D uncertain. Germline V gene data show CDR1 as MDHEN and CDR2 as SYDVKM. CDR3 length: 14 residues. V shed 1 base and J shed 5 bases, with 11 bases lying between them. CDR3 DNA: TGTGCCAGCAGTTTATTAGGGTTCCGGACTGAAGCTTTCTTT. Amino acids: CASSLLGFRTEAFF.

The V and J genes are TRBV4-2 and TRBJ2-3; tentative D call: TRBD2 (5 bases). This CDR3 has 16 residues. Germline CDR1 and CDR2: LGHNA and YNFKEQ. V was cut by 0 bases and J by 0 bases, with 10 bases left in between. CDR3 in amino acids: CASSQDGAASTDTQYF. The CDR3 DNA is TGTGCCAGCAGCCAAGACGGAGCGGCGAGCACAGATACGCAGTATTTT.

This chain joins TRBV10-3 and TRBJ2-7, with D hard to call. V was trimmed by 4 bases and J by 1 base, leaving 11 bases between them. Germline V gene sequence: CDR1 ENHRY, CDR2 SYGVKD. The CDR3 has 14 amino acids. Here the CDR3 DNA reads TGTGCCATCAGTGTATCGCAGGAATCCTACGAGCAGTACTTC. Protein product: CAISVSQESYEQYF.

This chain connects TRBV12-5 to TRBJ2-2; possibly TRBD1 for D (6 bases). Trimming pared 7 bases from V and 1 base from J, leaving 16 bases between. Germline CDR1 is LGHNT and CDR2 is FRNRAP. The CDR3 is 16 residues long. Written as DNA, the CDR3 is TGTGCTAGTGTTTCACAGGGTGCGGGGAACACCGGGGAGCTGTTTTTT. This sequence encodes CASVSQGAGNTGELFF.

This chain uses TRBV28 with TRBJ2-7; no reliable D call. Per germline, CDR1 MDHEN and CDR2 SYDVKM. Trimming shortened V by 5 bases and J by 4 bases, and 12 bases separated the two germline ends. This CDR3 has 13 amino acids. The chain's CDR3 is CASSPPIKYEQYF. Written as DNA, the CDR3 is TGTGCCAGCAGTCCCCCAATTAAATACGAGCAGTACTTC. The variable domain in full, with the rest retrieved from reference TRBV28 and TRBJ2-7, is DVKVTQSSRYLVKRTGEKVFLECVQDMDHENMFWYRQDPGLGLRLIYFSYDVKMKEKGDIPEGYSVSREKKERFSLILESASTNQTSMYLCASSPPIKYEQYFGPGTRLTVT.

A remark on this clone: Other DNA sequences from this sample encode an identical CDR3 as well. This chain connects TRBV9 to TRBJ2-7; 7 positions agree with TRBD2. Germline V gene data show CDR1 as SGDLS and CDR2 as YYNGEE. The CDR3 runs 14 residues. V lost 0 bases, J lost 3 bases, and 3 bases stayed unmatched. The chain's CDR3 is CASSVGGGGYEQYF. CDR3 coding DNA: TGTGCCAGCAGCGTAGGCGGGGGAGGCTACGAGCAGTACTTC.

This clone was found a few times. The rearrangement joins TRBV6-4 to TRBJ1-2; 10 nucleotides align to TRBD1. V gave up 6 bases and J gave up 4 bases; unmatched junction bases: 5. CDR1 MRHNA and CDR2 SNTAGT come from the germline V gene. The CDR3 runs to 14 residues. DNA for the CDR3: TGTGCCAGCAGGCCGGGACAGGGGCGCTATGGCTACACCTTC. It specifies CASRPGQGRYGYTF.

The chain is built from TRBV11-2 and TRBJ2-3, with 8 bases matching TRBD2. The CDR3 loop spans 17 amino acids. V shed 1 base, J shed 3 bases, and the junction held 9 bases outside the gene matches. Germline values: CDR1 SGHAT, CDR2 FQNNGV. The CDR3, as DNA: TGTGCCAGCAGCTTAGGGGGTAGCGGGACAAGAACAGATACGCAGTATTTT. Its protein product is CASSLGGSGTRTDTQYF.